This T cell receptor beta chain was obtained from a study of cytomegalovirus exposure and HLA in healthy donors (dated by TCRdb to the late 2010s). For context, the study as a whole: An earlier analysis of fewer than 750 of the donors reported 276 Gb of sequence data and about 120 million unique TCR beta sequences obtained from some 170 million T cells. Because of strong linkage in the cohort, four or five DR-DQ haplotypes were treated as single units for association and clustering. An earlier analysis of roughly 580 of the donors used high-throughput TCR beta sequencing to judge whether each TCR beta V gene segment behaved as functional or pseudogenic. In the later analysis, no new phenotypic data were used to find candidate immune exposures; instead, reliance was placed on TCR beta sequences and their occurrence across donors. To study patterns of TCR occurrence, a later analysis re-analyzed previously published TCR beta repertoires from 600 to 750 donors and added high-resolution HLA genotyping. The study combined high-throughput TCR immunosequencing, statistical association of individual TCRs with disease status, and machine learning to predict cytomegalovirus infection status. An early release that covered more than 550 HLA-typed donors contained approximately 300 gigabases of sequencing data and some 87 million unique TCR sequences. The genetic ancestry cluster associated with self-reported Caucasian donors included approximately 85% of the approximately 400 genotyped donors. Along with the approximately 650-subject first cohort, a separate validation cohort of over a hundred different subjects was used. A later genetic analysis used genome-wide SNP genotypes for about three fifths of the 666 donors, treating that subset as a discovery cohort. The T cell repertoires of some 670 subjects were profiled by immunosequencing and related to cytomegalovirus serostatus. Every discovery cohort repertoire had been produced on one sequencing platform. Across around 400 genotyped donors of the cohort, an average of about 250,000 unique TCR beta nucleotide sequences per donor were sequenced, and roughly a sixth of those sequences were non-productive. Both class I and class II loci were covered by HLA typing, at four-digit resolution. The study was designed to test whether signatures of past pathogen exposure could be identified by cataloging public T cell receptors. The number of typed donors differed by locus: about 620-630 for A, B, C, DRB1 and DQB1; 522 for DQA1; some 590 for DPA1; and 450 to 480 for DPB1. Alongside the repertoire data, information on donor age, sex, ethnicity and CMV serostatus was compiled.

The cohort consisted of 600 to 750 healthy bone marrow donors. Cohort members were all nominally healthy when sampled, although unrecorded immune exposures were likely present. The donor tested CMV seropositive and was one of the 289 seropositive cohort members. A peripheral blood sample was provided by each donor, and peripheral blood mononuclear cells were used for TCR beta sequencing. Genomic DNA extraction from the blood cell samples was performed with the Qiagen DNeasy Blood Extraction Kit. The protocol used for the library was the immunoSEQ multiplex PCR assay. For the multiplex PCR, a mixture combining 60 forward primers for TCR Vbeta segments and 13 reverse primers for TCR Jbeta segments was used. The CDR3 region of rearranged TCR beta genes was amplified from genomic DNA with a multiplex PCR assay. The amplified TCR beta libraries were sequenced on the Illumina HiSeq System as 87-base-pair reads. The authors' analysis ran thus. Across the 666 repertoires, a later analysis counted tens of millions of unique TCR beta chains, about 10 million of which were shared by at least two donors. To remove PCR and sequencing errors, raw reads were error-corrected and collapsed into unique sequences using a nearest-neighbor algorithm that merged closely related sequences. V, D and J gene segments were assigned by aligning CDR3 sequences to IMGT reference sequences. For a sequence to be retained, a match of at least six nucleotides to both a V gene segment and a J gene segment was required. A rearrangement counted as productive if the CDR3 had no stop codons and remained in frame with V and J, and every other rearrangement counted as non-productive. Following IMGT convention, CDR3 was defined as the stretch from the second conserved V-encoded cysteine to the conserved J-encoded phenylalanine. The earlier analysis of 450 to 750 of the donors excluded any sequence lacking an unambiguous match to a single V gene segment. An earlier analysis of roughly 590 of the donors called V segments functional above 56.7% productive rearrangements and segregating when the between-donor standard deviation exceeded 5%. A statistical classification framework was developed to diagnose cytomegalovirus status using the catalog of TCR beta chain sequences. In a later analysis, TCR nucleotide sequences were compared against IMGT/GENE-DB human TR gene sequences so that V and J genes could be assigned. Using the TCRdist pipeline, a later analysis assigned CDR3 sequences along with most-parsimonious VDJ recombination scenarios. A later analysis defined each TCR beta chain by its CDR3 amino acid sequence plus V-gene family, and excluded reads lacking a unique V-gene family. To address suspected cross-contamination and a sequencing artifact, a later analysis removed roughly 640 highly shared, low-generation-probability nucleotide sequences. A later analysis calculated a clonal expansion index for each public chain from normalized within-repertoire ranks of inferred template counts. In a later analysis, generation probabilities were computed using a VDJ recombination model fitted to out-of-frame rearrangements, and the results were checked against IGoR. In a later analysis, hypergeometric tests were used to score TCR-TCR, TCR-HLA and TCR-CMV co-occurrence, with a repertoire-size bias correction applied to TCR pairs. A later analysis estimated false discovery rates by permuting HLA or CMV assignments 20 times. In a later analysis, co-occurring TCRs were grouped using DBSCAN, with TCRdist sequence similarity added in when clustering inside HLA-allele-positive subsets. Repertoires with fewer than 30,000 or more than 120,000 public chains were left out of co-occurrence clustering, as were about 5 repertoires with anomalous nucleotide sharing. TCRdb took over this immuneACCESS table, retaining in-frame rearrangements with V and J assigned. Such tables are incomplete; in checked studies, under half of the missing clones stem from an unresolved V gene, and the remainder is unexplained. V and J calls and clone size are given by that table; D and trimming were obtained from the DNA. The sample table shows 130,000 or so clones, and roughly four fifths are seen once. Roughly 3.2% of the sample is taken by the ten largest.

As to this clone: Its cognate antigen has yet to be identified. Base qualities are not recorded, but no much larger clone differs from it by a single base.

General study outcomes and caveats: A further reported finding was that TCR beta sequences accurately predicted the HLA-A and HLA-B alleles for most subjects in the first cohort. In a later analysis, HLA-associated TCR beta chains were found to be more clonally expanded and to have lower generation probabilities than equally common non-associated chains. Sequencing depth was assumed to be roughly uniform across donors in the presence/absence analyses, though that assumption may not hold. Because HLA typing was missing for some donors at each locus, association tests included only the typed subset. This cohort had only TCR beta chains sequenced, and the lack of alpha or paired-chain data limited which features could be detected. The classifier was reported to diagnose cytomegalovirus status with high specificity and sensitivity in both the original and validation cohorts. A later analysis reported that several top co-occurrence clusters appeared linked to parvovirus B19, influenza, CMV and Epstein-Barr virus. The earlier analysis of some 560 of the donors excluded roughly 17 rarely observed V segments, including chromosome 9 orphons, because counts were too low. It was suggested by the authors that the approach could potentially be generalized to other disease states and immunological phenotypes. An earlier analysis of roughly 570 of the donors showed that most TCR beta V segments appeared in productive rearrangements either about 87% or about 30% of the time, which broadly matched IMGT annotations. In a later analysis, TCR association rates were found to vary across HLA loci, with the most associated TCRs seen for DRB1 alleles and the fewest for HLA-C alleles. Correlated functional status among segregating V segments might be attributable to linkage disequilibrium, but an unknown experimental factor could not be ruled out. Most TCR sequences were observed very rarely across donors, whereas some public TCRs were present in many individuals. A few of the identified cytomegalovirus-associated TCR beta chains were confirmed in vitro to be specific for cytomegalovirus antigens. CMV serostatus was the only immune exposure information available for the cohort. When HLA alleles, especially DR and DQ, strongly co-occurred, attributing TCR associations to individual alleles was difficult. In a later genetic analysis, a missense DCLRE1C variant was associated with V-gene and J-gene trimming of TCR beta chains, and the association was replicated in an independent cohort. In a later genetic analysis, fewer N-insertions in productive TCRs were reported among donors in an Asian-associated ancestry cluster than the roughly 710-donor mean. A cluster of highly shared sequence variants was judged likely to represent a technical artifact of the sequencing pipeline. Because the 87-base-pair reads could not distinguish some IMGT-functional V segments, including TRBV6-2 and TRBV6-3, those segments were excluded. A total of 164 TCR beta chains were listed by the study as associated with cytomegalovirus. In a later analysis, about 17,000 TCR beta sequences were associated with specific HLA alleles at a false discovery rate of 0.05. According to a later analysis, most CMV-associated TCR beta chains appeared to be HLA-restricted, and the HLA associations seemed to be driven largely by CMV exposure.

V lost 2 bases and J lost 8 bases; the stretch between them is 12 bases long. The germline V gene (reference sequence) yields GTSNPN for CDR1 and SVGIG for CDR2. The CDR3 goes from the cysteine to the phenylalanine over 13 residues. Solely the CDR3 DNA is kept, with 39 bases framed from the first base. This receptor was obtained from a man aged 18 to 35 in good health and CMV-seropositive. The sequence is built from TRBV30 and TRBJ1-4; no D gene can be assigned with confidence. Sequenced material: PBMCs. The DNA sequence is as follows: TGTGCCTGGAGTTTCAGGCAGGCCGAAAAACTGTTTTTT. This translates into CAWSFRQAEKLFF.